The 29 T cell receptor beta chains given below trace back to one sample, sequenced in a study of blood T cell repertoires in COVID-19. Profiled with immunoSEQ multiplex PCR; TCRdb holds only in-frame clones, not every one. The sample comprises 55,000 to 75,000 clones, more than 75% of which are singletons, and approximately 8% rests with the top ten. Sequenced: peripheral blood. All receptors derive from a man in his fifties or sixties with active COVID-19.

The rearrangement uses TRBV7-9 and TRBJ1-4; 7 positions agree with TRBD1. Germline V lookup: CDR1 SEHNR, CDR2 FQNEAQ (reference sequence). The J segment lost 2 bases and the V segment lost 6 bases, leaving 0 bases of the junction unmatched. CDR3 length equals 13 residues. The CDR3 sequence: CASRTGTNEKLFF. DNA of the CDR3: TGTGCCAGCAGGACAGGGACTAATGAAAAACTGTTTTTT.

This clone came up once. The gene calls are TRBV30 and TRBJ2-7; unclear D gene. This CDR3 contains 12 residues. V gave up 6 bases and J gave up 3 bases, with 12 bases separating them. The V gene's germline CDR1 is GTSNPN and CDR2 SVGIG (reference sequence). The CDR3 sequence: CACGSLNYEQYF. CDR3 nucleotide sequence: TGTGCCTGTGGATCTCTTAACTACGAGCAGTACTTC.

Written as DNA, the CDR3 is TGCAGCCCCCGGGGGGGGAGAAACGAGCAGTACTTC. Translating gives CSPRGGRNEQYF. The gene calls are TRBV29-1 and TRBJ2-7; 8 bases are a match to TRBD2. CDR3 length: 12 amino acids. The germline gives CDR1 SQVTM, CDR2 ANQGSEA. The trim removed 8 bases at V and 5 bases at J, leaving 8 bases unmatched.

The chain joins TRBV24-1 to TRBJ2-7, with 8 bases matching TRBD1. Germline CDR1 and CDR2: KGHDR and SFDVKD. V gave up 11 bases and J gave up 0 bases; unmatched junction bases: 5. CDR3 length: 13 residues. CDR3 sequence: CAIGQGASYEQYF. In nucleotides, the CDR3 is TGTGCCATCGGACAGGGAGCCTCCTACGAGCAGTACTTC.

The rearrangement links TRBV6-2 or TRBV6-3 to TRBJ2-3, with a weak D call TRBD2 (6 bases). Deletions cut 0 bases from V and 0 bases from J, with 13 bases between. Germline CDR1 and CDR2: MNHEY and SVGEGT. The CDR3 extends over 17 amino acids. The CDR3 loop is CASSYSTAGPSTDTQYF. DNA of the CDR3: TGTGCCAGCAGTTACTCGACGGCGGGGCCAAGCACAGATACGCAGTATTTT.

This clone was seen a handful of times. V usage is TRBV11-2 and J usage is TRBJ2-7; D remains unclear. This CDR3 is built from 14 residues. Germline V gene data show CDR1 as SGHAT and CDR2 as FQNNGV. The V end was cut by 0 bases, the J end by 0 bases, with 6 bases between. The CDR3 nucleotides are TGTGCCAGCAGCTTAGATCGGAGCTCCTACGAGCAGTACTTC. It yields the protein CASSLDRSSYEQYF.

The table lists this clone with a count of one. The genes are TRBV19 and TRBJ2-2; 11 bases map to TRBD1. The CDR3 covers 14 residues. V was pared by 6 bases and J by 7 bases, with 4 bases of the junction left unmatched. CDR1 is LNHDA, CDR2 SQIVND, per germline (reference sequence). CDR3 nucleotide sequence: TGTGCCAGTAGGGACAGGGGGCGAGTCGGGGAGCTGTTTTTT. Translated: CASRDRGRVGELFF. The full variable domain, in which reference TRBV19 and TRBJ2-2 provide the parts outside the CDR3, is DGGITQSPKYLFRKEGQNVTLSCEQNLNHDAMYWYRQDPGQGLRLIYYSQIVNDFQKGDIAEGYSVSREKKESFPLTVTSAQKNPTAFYLCASRDRGRVGELFFGEGSRLTVL.

The CDR3 DNA reads TGCGCCAGCAGCTTGGGCGGGACTAGTAATGAAAAACTGTTTTTT. This sequence encodes CASSLGGTSNEKLFF. The chain employs TRBV5-1 and TRBJ1-4, with a tentative D call TRBD1 (5 bases). The CDR3 runs to 15 residues. V gave up 0 bases and J gave up 4 bases, with 10 bases separating them. In germline, CDR1 is SGHRS, CDR2 YFSETQ.

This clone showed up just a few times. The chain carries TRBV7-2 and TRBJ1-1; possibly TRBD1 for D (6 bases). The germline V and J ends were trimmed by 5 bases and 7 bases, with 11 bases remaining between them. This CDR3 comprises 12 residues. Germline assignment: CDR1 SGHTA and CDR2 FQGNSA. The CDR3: CASSPRTDEAFF. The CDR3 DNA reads TGTGCCAGCAGCCCAAGGACAGATGAAGCTTTCTTT.

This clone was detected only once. CDR3 residues: CASSVQGRTDYEQFF. CDR3 coding DNA: TGTGCCAGCAGCGTACAAGGTAGGACTGACTATGAGCAGTTCTTC. The chain uses TRBV9 and TRBJ2-1; tentatively, D is TRBD2 (5 bases). Trimming cost V 1 base and J 8 bases, with 16 bases left between them. This CDR3 comprises 15 residues. Germline lookup yields CDR1 SGDLS and CDR2 YYNGEE.

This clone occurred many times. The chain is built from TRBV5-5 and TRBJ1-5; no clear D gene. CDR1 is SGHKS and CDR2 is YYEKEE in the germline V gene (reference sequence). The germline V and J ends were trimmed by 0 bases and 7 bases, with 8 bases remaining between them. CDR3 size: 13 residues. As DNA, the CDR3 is TGTGCCAGCAGCTTGGAAGGAGCCCAGCCCCAGCATTTT. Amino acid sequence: CASSLEGAQPQHF.

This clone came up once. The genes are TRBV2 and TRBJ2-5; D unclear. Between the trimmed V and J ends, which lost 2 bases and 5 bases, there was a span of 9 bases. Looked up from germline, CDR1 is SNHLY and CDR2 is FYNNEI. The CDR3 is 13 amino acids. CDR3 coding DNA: TGTGCCAGCAGTGAACGCTCGGAGGAGACCCAGTACTTC. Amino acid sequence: CASSERSEETQYF. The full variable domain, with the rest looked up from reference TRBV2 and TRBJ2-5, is EPEVTQTPSHQVTQMGQEVILRCVPISNHLYFYWYRQILGQKVEFLVSFYNNEISEKSEIFDDQFSVERPDGSNFTLKIRSTKLEDSAMYFCASSERSEETQYFGPGTRLLVL.

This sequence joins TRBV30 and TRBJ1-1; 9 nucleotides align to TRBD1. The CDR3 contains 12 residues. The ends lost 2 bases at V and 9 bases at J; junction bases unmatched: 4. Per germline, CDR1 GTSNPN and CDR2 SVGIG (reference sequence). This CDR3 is CAWSLQGAQAFF. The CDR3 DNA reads TGTGCCTGGAGTCTACAGGGGGCCCAAGCTTTCTTT.

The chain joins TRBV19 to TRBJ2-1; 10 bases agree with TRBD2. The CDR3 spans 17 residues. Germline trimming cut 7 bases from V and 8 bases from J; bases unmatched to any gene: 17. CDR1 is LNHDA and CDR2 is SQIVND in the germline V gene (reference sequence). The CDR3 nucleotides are TGTGCCAGTATACTAACGAGGGGGCTAGCGGGGGAGTATGAGCAGTTCTTC. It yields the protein CASILTRGLAGEYEQFF.

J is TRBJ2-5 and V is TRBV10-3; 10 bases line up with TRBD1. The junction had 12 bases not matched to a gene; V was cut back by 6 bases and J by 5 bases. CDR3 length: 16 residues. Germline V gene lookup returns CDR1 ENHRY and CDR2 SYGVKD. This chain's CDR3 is CAISQSGTGDGETQYF. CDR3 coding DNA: TGTGCCATCAGCCAATCCGGGACAGGGGATGGGGAGACCCAGTACTTC.

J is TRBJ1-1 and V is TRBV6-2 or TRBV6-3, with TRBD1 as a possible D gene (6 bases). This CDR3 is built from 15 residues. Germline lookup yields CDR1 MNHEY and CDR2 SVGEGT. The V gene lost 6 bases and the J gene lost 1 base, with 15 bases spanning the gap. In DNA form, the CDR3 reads TGTGCCAGCAGCTCTCGGACAGCGAGGAACACTGAAGCTTTCTTT. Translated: CASSSRTARNTEAFF.

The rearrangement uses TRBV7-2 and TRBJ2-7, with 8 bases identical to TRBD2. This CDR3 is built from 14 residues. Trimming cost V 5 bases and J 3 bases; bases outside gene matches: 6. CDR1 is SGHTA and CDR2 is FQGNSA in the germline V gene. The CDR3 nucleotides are TGTGCCAGCAGCGCCCTCGGGAGGGGCTACGAGCAGTACTTC. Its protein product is CASSALGRGYEQYF.

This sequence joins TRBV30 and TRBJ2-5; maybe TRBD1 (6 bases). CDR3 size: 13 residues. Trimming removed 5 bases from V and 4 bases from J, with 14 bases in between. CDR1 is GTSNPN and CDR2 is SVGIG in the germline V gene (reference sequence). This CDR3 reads CAWQTGIRETQYF. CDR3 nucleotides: TGTGCCTGGCAAACAGGGATCAGAGAGACCCAGTACTTC.

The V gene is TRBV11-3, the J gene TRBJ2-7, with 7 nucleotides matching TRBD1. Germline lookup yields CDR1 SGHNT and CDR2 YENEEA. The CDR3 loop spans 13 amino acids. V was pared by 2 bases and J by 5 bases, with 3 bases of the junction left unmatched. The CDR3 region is CASSLNRGHEQYF. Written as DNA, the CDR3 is TGTGCCAGCAGCTTAAACAGGGGCCACGAGCAGTACTTC.

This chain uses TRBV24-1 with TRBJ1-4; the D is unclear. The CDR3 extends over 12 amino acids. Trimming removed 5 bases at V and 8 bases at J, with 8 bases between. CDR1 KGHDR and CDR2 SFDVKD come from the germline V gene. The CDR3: CATSAGSEKLFF. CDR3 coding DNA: TGTGCCACCAGTGCGGGGTCGGAAAAACTGTTTTTT.

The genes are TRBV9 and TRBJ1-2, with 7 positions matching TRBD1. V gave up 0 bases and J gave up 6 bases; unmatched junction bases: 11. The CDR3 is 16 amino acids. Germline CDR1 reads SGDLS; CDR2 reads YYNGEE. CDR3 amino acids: CASSVVSGYRGNGYTF. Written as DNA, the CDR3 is TGTGCCAGCAGCGTAGTGTCCGGGTACAGGGGCAATGGCTACACCTTC.

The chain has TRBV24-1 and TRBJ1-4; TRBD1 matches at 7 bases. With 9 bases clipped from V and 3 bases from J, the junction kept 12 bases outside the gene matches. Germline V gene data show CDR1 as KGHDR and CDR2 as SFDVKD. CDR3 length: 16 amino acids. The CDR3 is CATPLPRQGANEKLFF. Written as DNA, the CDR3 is TGTGCCACCCCTTTGCCCCGACAGGGTGCTAATGAAAAACTGTTTTTT.

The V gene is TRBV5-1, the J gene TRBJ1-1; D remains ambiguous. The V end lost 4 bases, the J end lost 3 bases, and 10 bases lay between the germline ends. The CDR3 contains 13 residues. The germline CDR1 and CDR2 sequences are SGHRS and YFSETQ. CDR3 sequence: CASSAQDYTEAFF. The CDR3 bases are TGCGCCAGCAGCGCTCAGGACTACACTGAAGCTTTCTTT.

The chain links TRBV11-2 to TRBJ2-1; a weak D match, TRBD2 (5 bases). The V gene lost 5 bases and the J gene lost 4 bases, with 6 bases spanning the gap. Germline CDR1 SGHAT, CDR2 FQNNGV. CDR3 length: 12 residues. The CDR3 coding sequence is TGTGCCAGCAGCCGAGGGTACAATGAGCAGTTCTTC. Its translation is CASSRGYNEQFF.

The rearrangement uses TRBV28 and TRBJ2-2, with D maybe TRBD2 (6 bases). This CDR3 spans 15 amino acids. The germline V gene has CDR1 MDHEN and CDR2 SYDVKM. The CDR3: CVCGTANTNTGELFF. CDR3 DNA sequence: TGTGTCTGCGGGACGGCGAACACGAACACCGGGGAGCTGTTTTTT. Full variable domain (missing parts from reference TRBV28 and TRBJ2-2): DVKVTQSSRYLVKRTGEKVFLECVQDMDHENMFWYRQDPGLGLRLIYFSYDVKMKEKGDIPEGYSVSREKKERFSLILESASTNQTSMYLCVCGTANTNTGELFFGEGSRLTVL.

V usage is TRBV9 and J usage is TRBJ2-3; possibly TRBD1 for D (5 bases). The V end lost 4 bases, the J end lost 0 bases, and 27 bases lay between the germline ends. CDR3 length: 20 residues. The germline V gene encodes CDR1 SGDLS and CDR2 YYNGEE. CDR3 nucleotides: TGTGCCAGCAGCCCCTGGGGCAGCCCGTTCCCCCAAACTAGCACAGATACGCAGTATTTT. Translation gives CASSPWGSPFPQTSTDTQYF.

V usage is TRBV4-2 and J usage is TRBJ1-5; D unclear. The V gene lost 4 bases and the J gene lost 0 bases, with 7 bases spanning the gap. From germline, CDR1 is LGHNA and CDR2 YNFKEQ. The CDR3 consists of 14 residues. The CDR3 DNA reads TGTGCCAGCAGCCTTGCGAATAGCAATCAGCCCCAGCATTTT. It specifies CASSLANSNQPQHF.

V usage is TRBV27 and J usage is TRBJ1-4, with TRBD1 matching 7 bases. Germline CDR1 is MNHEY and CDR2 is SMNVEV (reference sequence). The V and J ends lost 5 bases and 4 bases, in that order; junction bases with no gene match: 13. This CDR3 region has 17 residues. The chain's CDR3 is CASSVYFPGQNNEKLFF. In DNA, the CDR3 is TGTGCCAGCAGTGTATATTTTCCGGGACAGAATAATGAAAAACTGTTTTTT.

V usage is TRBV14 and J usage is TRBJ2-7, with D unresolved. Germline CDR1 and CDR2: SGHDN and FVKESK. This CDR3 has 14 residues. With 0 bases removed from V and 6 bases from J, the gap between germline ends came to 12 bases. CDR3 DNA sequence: TGTGCCAGCAGCCAAGATCTCTTTCGGGTCGAGCAGTACTTC. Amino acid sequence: CASSQDLFRVEQYF.